The 10 T cell receptor beta chains given below trace back to one sample, sequenced in a study of blood T cell repertoires in COVID-19. Generated by immunoSEQ multiplex PCR, the TCRdb table keeps only in-frame clones and is missing some. The sample holds more than 150,000 clones, 80% to 90% seen once. Input material: peripheral blood. The origin of the receptors is a woman at least 80 years old with COVID-19, enrolled during active disease.

This chain links TRBV18 with TRBJ1-1; a weak D match, TRBD1 (6 bases). The CDR3 consists of 14 residues. Deletions cut 2 bases from V and 3 bases from J, with 10 bases between. Germline V gives CDR1 KGHSH, CDR2 LQKENI. The CDR3 spells CASSPMQGYTEAFF. CDR3 nucleotides: TGTGCCAGCTCACCAATGCAGGGGTACACTGAAGCTTTCTTT.

This sequence joins TRBV9 and TRBJ2-5; 9 nucleotides align to TRBD2. Germline loops: CDR1 SGDLS, CDR2 YYNGEE. The J segment lost 5 bases and the V segment lost 7 bases, leaving 12 bases of the junction unmatched. The CDR3 is 15 amino acids. CDR3 nucleotide sequence: TGTGCCAGCGGAGGAGGCGGGGGGGCCGGGGAGACCCAGTACTTC. Residues: CASGGGGGAGETQYF. The variable domain in full, with the rest retrieved from reference TRBV9 and TRBJ2-5, is DSGVTQTPKHLITATGQRVTLRCSPRSGDLSVYWYQQSLDQGLQFLIQYYNGEERAKGNILERFSAQQFPDLHSELNLSSLELGDSALYFCASGGGGGAGETQYFGPGTRLLVL.

The chain carries TRBV19 and TRBJ2-3, with 9 bases that match TRBD2. J was trimmed by 5 bases and V by 3 bases; bases with no gene match: 6. Germline-derived CDR1 and CDR2 are LNHDA and SQIVND (reference sequence). The CDR3 extends over 15 amino acids. This chain's CDR3 is CASSMTGGGGDTQYF. As DNA, the CDR3 is TGTGCCAGTAGTATGACTGGCGGGGGGGGAGATACGCAGTATTTT. Filled out from reference TRBV19 and TRBJ2-3, the complete variable domain reads DGGITQSPKYLFRKEGQNVTLSCEQNLNHDAMYWYRQDPGQGLRLIYYSQIVNDFQKGDIAEGYSVSREKKESFPLTVTSAQKNPTAFYLCASSMTGGGGDTQYFGPGTRLTVL.

The chain carries TRBV19 and TRBJ1-4; 12 nucleotides agree with TRBD1. The CDR3 has 16 residues. Unmatched junction bases numbered 8, after V lost 4 bases and J lost 8 bases. Germline V gene sequence: CDR1 LNHDA, CDR2 SQIVND (reference sequence). CDR3 in DNA: TGTGCCAGTAGTAGTATCTGGGGACAGGGGGCGGAAAAACTGTTTTTT. Its protein is CASSSIWGQGAEKLFF.

The CDR3 protein is CASSLAPAARSTEAFF. CDR3 coding DNA: TGTGCCAGCAGCTTAGCTCCCGCGGCGAGGAGCACTGAAGCTTTCTTT. The chain uses TRBV7-2 and TRBJ1-1; D remains unclear. Germline V lookup: CDR1 SGHTA, CDR2 FQGNSA. The CDR3 is 16 residues long. V lost 0 bases, J lost 4 bases, and 15 bases lay in between.

The chain has TRBV19 and TRBJ2-3; 11 nucleotides match TRBD2. Germline V gene sequence: CDR1 LNHDA, CDR2 SQIVND (reference sequence). CDR3 length: 20 residues. V lost 6 bases, J lost 0 bases, and 17 bases stayed unmatched. CDR3 residues: CASRSGKRPGLAESTDTQYF. DNA for the CDR3: TGTGCCAGTAGATCTGGGAAGAGACCGGGACTAGCGGAGAGCACAGATACGCAGTATTTT.

This sequence joins TRBV19 and TRBJ2-5; no definite D call. Germline V gene data show CDR1 as LNHDA and CDR2 as SQIVND (reference sequence). The CDR3 has 13 residues. V was trimmed by 3 bases and J by 3 bases, leaving 8 bases between them. DNA of the CDR3: TGTGCCAGTAGTATCGGTACAGAAGAGACCCAGTACTTC. It yields the protein CASSIGTEETQYF.

The chain uses TRBV5-4 and TRBJ2-1; perhaps TRBD2 as D (7 bases). Germline V lookup: CDR1 SGHNT, CDR2 YYREEE (reference sequence). This CDR3 has 17 amino acids. V lost 2 bases and J 5 bases, leaving 20 bases between the germline ends. The CDR3 is CASSFNGGAVSHNEQFF. Written as DNA, the CDR3 is TGTGCCAGCAGCTTTAATGGGGGGGCTGTTTCTCACAATGAGCAGTTCTTC. Full variable domain (missing parts from reference TRBV5-4 and TRBJ2-1): ETGVTQSPTHLIKTRGQQVTLRCSSQSGHNTVSWYQQALGQGPQFIFQYYREEENGRGNFPPRFSGLQFPNYSSELNVNALELDDSALYLCASSFNGGAVSHNEQFFGPGTRLTVL.

The V and J genes are TRBV18 and TRBJ2-1; 9 nucleotides match TRBD2. The CDR3 runs to 15 residues. The V segment lost 1 base and the J segment 5 bases; nucleotides outside the gene matches: 3. Germline lookup yields CDR1 KGHSH and CDR2 LQKENI. The chain's CDR3 is CASSPLAGVHNEQFF. For the CDR3, the DNA is TGTGCCAGCTCACCACTAGCGGGAGTTCACAATGAGCAGTTCTTC.

The chain employs TRBV6-1 and TRBJ2-7; D ambiguous. Between the trimmed V and J ends, which lost 2 bases and 2 bases, there was a span of 10 bases. Germline V gene sequence: CDR1 MNHNS, CDR2 SASEGT. CDR3 length equals 14 residues. Written as DNA, the CDR3 is TGTGCCAGCAGTGAATTTTCCCAAACCTACGAGCAGTACTTC. Its translation: CASSEFSQTYEQYF.